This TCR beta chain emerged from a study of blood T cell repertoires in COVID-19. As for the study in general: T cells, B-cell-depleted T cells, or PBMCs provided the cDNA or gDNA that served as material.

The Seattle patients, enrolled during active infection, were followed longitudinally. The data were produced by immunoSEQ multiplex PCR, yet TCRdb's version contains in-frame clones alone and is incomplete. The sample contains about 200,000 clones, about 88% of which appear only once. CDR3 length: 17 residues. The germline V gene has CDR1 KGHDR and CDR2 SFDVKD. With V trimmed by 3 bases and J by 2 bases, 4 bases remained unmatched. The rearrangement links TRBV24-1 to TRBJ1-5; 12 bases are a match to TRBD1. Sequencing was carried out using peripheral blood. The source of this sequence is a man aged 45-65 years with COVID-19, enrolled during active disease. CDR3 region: CATSDAGQGAGNQPQHF. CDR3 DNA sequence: TGTGCCACCAGTGATGCGGGACAGGGGGCAGGCAATCAGCCCCAGCATTTT.